One T cell receptor (beta chain) is described in this entry. Constant-segment primers were used for 5'RACE, and the resulting TCR alpha and TCR beta cDNA libraries carried sample barcodes and UMIs. TCRdb fed the 5' RACE reads into MiXCR, producing one record per CDR3 protein. The repertoire includes fewer than 450,000 distinct CDR3 sequences, 20% to 30% of them detected once, and around 9.5% sits in the top ten. The V end lost 5 bases, the J end lost 3 bases, and 13 bases lay between the germline ends. Germline V gives CDR1 MGHRA, CDR2 YSYEKL. This CDR3 has 14 residues. The data were taken from a study of T-cell memory formation after mild COVID-19.

The sequence was collected from an adult woman who had mild COVID-19 (a few samples of this study predate the infection). Cell type and time point are not known. The source material was PBMCs or a T cell subset sorted from them (not recorded which). The V call is TRBV4-1, the J call TRBJ1-1, with D uncertain. CDR3 protein: CASSSMGKDTEAFF. The CDR3, as DNA: TGCGCCAGCAGCTCCATGGGGAAGGACACTGAAGCTTTCTTT.